This T cell receptor (beta chain) stems from a study of T cell repertoires in cytomegalovirus infection. Looking at the study overall: The public TCR beta signatures pointed to both CMV infection and matching HLA type.

V was shortened by 1 base and J by 7 bases, with 5 bases between the two germline ends. The CDR3 has 13 amino acids. Comments on this clonotype: Its target is unknown.

TCRdb re-called the reads with MiXCR, one entry per CDR3 protein. The table records 50,000 to 60,000 distinct CDR3 sequences, around a fifth of them present only once. The sequencing here drew on CD8+ T cells from cultured PBMCs, taken from culture after CMV antigen stimulation. This receptor was identified in a human donor in good health (CMV status not recorded). Some clones in this sample may be carry-over from other donors' samples. This chain connects TRBV12-3 or TRBV12-4 to TRBJ1-6; D is unclear. In nucleotides, the CDR3 is TGTGCCAGCAGTTTAGGACTAAATTCACCCCTCCACTTT. It is translated as CASSLGLNSPLHF.